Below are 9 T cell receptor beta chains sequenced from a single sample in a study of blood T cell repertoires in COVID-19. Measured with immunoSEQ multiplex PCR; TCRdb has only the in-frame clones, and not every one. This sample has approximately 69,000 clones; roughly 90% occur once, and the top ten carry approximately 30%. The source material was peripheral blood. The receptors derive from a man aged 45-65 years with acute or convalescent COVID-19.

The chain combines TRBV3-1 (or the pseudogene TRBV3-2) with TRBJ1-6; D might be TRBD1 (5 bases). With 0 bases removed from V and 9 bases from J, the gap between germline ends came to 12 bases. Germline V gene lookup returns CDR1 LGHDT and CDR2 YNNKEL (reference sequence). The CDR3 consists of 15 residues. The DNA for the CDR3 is TGTGCCAGCAGCCAAGATGGGGCTTGGGGTTCACCCCTCCACTTT. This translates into CASSQDGAWGSPLHF.

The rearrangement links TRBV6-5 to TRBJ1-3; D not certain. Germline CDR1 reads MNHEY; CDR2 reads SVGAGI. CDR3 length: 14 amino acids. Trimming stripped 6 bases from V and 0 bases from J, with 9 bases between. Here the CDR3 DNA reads TGTGCCAGCAGGTCGGGATTCTCTGGAAACACCATATATTTT. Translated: CASRSGFSGNTIYF.

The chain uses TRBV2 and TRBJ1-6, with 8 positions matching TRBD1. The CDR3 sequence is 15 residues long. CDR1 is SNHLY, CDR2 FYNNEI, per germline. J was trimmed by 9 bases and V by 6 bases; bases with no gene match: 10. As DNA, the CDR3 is TGTGCCAGCAGCAGCTCCGGGACAGGAAGTTCACCCCTCCACTTT. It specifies CASSSSGTGSSPLHF.

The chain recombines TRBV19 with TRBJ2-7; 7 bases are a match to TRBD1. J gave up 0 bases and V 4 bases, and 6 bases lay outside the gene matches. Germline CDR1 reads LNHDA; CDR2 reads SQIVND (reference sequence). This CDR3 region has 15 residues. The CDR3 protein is CASSRVDRSSYEQYF. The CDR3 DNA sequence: TGTGCCAGTAGTAGAGTGGACAGGAGCTCCTACGAGCAGTACTTC.

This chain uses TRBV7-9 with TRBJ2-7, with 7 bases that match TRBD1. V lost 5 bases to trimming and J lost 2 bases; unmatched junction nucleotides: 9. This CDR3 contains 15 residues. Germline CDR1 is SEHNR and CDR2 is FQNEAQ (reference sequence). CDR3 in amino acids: CASSIGTVDTYEQYF. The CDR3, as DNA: TGTGCCAGCAGCATAGGGACAGTTGACACCTACGAGCAGTACTTC.

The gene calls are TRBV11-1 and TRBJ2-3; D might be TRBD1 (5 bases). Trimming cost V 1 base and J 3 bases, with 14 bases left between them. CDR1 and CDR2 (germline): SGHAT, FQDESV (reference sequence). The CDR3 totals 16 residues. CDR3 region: CASSLVWGLATDTQYF. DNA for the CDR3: TGTGCCAGCAGCTTAGTGTGGGGCCTGGCAACAGATACGCAGTATTTT.

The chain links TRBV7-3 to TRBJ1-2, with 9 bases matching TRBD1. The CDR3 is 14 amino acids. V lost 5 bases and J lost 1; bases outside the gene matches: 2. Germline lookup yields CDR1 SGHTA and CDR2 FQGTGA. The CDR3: CASSPGQGNYGYTF. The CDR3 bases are TGTGCCAGCAGCCCGGGACAGGGTAACTATGGCTACACCTTC.

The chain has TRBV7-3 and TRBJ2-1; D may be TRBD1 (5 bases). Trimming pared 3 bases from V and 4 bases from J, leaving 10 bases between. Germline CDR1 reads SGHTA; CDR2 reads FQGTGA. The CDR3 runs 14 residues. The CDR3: CASSFGQEYNEQFF. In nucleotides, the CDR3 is TGTGCCAGCAGCTTCGGACAAGAATACAATGAGCAGTTCTTC.

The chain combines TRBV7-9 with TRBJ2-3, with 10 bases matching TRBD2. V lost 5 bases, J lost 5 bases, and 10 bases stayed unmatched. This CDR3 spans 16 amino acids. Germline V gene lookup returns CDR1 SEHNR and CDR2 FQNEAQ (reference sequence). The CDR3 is CASSRQRGGLVDTQYF. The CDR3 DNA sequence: TGTGCCAGCAGCCGCCAGCGGGGGGGCCTGGTAGATACGCAGTATTTT.